One and the same sample provided the 19 T cell receptor beta chains below, sequenced in a study of response to subunit inactivated influenza vaccine. TCRdb processed the RT-PCR reads anew with MiXCR; each CDR3 protein has one entry. The sample has around 300,000 distinct CDR3 sequences; roughly 22% are singletons. The material sequenced was PBMCs from blood, taken 21 months after vaccination. These receptors all come from a man aged 50 to 75 who received an inactivated influenza vaccine.

This clonotype was counted between two and nine times. The chain joins TRBV20-1 to TRBJ2-2; D may be TRBD1 or TRBD2 (6 bases each). Trimming stripped 2 bases from V and 4 bases from J, with 8 bases between. In germline, CDR1 is DFQATT, CDR2 SNEGSKA (reference sequence). This CDR3 region has 13 residues. This CDR3 reads CSARRGVTGELFF. For the CDR3, the DNA is TGCAGTGCTAGAAGGGGGGTCACCGGGGAGCTGTTTTTT.

CDR3 sequence (DNA): TGCGCCAGCAGCCAAGACCGCAGCACAGATACGCAGTATTTT. Amino acid sequence: CASSQDRSTDTQYF. This chain uses TRBV4-1 with TRBJ2-3; D remains unclear. Germline V CDR1 and CDR2: MGHRA, YSYEKL. Trimming pared 0 bases from V and 0 bases from J, leaving 4 bases between. CDR3 length: 14 residues.

The rearrangement joins TRBV19 to TRBJ2-1; 14 bases are shared with TRBD2. Germline trimming cut 6 bases from V and 10 bases from J; bases unmatched to any gene: 11. CDR1 and CDR2 from the germline V gene are LNHDA and SQIVND (reference sequence). The CDR3 has 16 amino acids. The DNA of the CDR3 is TGTGCCAGTAGGGAAAGGGGACTAGCGGGAGCAGGAGAGCAGTTCTTC. It specifies CASRERGLAGAGEQFF.

This chain uses TRBV15 with TRBJ2-7; 7 nucleotides line up with TRBD2. The CDR3 loop spans 14 amino acids. V trimming: 1 base; J trimming: 4 bases; junction bases outside the gene matches: 4. Germline CDR1 LNHNV, CDR2 YYDKDF (reference sequence). CDR3 nucleotide sequence: TGTGCCACCAGCAGAGGAGCGGGGCCTTACGAGCAGTACTTC. The encoded protein is CATSRGAGPYEQYF.

This chain connects TRBV20-1 to TRBJ2-1, with TRBD2 matching 8 bases. V lost 3 bases and J lost 2; bases outside the gene matches: 3. CDR1 is DFQATT, CDR2 SNEGSKA, per germline (reference sequence). CDR3 length: 14 amino acids. In DNA form, the CDR3 reads TGCAGTGCTAGGGCGGGAGGCGCCTACAATGAGCAGTTCTTC. Protein product: CSARAGGAYNEQFF.

This sequence joins TRBV6-1 and TRBJ1-1; D remains unclear. The V end was cut by 7 bases, the J end by 0 bases, with 24 bases between. The CDR3 sequence is 18 residues long. Germline CDR1 and CDR2: MNHNS and SASEGT. CDR3 nucleotides: TGTGCCAGCATTCGAATAAGGGATTGGAGATTGATGAACACTGAAGCTTTCTTT. Residues: CASIRIRDWRLMNTEAFF.

There are many counts of this clonotype. The chain has TRBV18 and TRBJ2-1, with D perhaps matching TRBD1 or TRBD2 (5 bases each). The CDR3 runs to 15 residues. Trimming took 2 bases from V and 2 from J, leaving 10 bases between them. Per the germline V gene, CDR1 is KGHSH and CDR2 is LQKENI. The CDR3 region has the DNA TGTGCCAGCTCACCAGAGGGGAGCCCCTACAATGAGCAGTTCTTC. Translation: CASSPEGSPYNEQFF.

This clonotype was found a few times. V is TRBV12-3 or TRBV12-4 and J is TRBJ1-6, with no clear D. Deletions cut 5 bases from V and 9 bases from J, with 11 bases between. The CDR3 extends over 13 amino acids. The chain's CDR3 is CASSPPQVSPLHF. The CDR3, as DNA: TGTGCCAGCAGTCCCCCCCAGGTTTCACCCCTCCACTTT.

In this sample, this clonotype turned up a few times. V usage is TRBV5-4 and J usage is TRBJ2-5; tentative D call: TRBD2 (5 bases). The V gene's germline CDR1 is SGHNT and CDR2 YYREEE (reference sequence). V dropped 0 bases and J dropped 2 bases, with 14 bases sitting between them. This CDR3 is 16 amino acids long. The CDR3 is CASSLASSSHQETQYF. The CDR3, as DNA: TGTGCCAGCAGCTTGGCGTCTAGCAGTCATCAAGAGACCCAGTACTTC.

J is TRBJ1-6 and V is TRBV30; D not certain. Looked up from germline, CDR1 is GTSNPN and CDR2 is SVGIG (reference sequence). The CDR3 length is 13 residues. Trimming removed 2 bases at V and 7 bases at J, with 9 bases between. The CDR3 nucleotides are TGTGCCTGGAGTCTTTCTTTCAATTCACCCCTCCACTTT. As protein: CAWSLSFNSPLHF.

The chain has TRBV7-2 and TRBJ2-7; D ambiguous. Germline CDR1 reads SGHTA; CDR2 reads FQGNSA. V was clipped by 5 bases and J by 0 bases, with 14 bases between them. The CDR3 loop spans 15 amino acids. CDR3 region: CASSPSMALSYEQYF. In DNA, the CDR3 is TGTGCCAGCAGCCCCTCGATGGCCCTCTCCTACGAGCAGTACTTC.

V gene TRBV14 combines with J gene TRBJ1-6; D is ambiguous. The CDR3 has 14 amino acids. The germline gives CDR1 SGHDN, CDR2 FVKESK. V was trimmed by 0 bases and J by 5 bases, leaving 5 bases between them. The CDR3 is CASSQEGNNSPLHF. In nucleotides, the CDR3 is TGTGCCAGCAGCCAAGAAGGGAATAATTCACCCCTCCACTTT.

V and J are TRBV24-1 and TRBJ2-4, with 11 positions matching TRBD1. Trimming cost V 5 bases and J 6 bases; bases outside gene matches: 14. This CDR3 contains 18 residues. Germline lookup yields CDR1 KGHDR and CDR2 SFDVKD. The CDR3 region is CATSGRTGGEGGRNIQYF. In nucleotides, the CDR3 is TGTGCCACCAGTGGCCGGACAGGGGGCGAGGGTGGGAGAAACATTCAGTACTTC.

This clonotype was counted only a few times. The chain couples TRBV7-8 to TRBJ1-6; a weak D match, TRBD1 (5 bases). Between the trimmed V and J ends, which lost 5 bases and 4 bases, there was a span of 9 bases. CDR3 size: 14 residues. Germline V gene lookup returns CDR1 SGHVS and CDR2 FQNEAQ. The CDR3 nucleotides read TGTGCCAGCAGCCTCGACAGTTATAATTCACCCCTCCACTTT. Translated: CASSLDSYNSPLHF.

CDR3 DNA: TGCAGTGTTGTTAAACTAGCGGGGGGGCAAGAGACCCAGTACTTC. It is translated as CSVVKLAGGQETQYF. V and J are TRBV20-1 and TRBJ2-5, with 13 bases lining up with TRBD2. This CDR3 region has 15 residues. Germline CDR1 is DFQATT and CDR2 is SNEGSKA (reference sequence). The J segment lost 2 bases and the V segment lost 7 bases, leaving 7 bases of the junction unmatched.

This clonotype has only a few counts. The V gene is TRBV10-3, the J gene TRBJ1-3; TRBD1 aligns across 11 bases. The CDR3 extends over 15 amino acids. V was pared by 6 bases and J by 2 bases, with 3 bases of the junction left unmatched. CDR1 and CDR2 from the germline V gene are ENHRY and SYGVKD. The CDR3 DNA reads as TGTGCCATCAGAGGACAGGGGGCGGCTGGAAACACCATATATTTT. This codes for CAIRGQGAAGNTIYF.

This clonotype was seen only a few times. This sequence joins TRBV14 and TRBJ1-6, with D uncertain. Germline V CDR1 and CDR2: SGHDN, FVKESK. Trimming pared 1 base from V and 9 bases from J, leaving 4 bases between. This CDR3 has 12 residues. CDR3 region: CASSQGPSPLHF. In DNA, the CDR3 is TGTGCCAGCAGCCAAGGACCTTCACCCCTCCACTTT.

This chain links TRBV12-3 or TRBV12-4 with TRBJ2-7, with D perhaps TRBD1 or TRBD2 (5 bases each). This CDR3 has 14 amino acids. The V and J ends lost 8 bases and 0 bases respectively, with 14 bases between them. The CDR3 is CASCRGGSSYEQYF. CDR3 sequence (DNA): TGTGCCAGCTGTCGGGGCGGTAGCTCCTACGAGCAGTACTTC.

In this sample, this clonotype turned up a few times. V and J are TRBV3-1 and TRBJ1-1, with D maybe TRBD1 (5 bases). Germline CDR1 reads LGHDT; CDR2 reads YNNKEL (reference sequence). The ends were cut back, 2 bases at V and 4 bases at J, with 17 bases in the middle. The CDR3 has 16 residues. CDR3 DNA: TGTGCCAGCAGCCAACTTCTGGTGCTGCAGGGCACTGAAGCTTTCTTT. It encodes CASSQLLVLQGTEAFF.